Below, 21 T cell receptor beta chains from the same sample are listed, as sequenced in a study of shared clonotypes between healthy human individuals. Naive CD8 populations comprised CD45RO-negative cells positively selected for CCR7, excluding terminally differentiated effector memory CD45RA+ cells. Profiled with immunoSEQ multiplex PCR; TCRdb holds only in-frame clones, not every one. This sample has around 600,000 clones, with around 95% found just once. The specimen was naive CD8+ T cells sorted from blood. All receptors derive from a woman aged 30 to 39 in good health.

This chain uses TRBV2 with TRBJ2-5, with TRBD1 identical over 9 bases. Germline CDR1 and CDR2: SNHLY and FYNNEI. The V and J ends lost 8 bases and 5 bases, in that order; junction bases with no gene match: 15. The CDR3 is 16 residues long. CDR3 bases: TGTGCCAGCGGAGAATTACCCGGACAGGGGAGGGAGACCCAGTACTTC. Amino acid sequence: CASGELPGQGRETQYF. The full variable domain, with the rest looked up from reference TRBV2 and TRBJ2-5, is EPEVTQTPSHQVTQMGQEVILRCVPISNHLYFYWYRQILGQKVEFLVSFYNNEISEKSEIFDDQFSVERPDGSNFTLKIRSTKLEDSAMYFCASGELPGQGRETQYFGPGTRLLVL.

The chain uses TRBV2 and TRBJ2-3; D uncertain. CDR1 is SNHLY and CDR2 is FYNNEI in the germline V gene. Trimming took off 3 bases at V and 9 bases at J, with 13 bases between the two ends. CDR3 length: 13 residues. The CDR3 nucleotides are TGTGCCAGCAGTGATGCAAGGGCCCAAACGCAGTATTTT. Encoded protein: CASSDARAQTQYF.

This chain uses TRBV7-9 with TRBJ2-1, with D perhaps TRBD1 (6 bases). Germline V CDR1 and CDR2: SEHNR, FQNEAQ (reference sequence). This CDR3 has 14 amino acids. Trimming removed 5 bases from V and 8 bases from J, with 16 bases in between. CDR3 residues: CASSPPLTGHEQFF. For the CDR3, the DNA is TGTGCCAGCAGCCCTCCTCTCACAGGGCATGAGCAGTTCTTC.

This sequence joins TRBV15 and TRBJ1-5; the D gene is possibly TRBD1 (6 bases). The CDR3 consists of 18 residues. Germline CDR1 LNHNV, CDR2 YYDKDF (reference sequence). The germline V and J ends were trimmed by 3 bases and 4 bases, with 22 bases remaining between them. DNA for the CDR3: TGTGCCACCAGCAGGCCGGGTCGACAGTTTACAGGGAATCAGCCCCAGCATTTT. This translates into CATSRPGRQFTGNQPQHF.

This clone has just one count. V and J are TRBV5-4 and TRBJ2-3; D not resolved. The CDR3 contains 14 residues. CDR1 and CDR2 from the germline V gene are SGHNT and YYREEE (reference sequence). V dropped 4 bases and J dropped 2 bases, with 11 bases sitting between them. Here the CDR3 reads CASSPMIPTDTQYF. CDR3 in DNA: TGTGCCAGCAGCCCTATGATCCCCACAGATACGCAGTATTTT.

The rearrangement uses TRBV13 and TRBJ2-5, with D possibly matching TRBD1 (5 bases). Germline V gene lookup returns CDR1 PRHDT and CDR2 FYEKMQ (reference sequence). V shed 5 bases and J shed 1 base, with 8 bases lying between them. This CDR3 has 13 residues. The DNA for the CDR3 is TGTGCCAGCAGCGGACACGGCCAAGAGACCCAGTACTTC. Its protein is CASSGHGQETQYF.

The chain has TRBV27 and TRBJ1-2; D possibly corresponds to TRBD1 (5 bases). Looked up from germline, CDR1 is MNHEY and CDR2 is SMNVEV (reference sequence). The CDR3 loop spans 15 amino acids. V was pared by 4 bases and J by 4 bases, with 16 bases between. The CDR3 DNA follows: TGTGCCAGCAGTTCGGGACCCTCGGTTGGCTATGGCTACACCTTC. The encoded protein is CASSSGPSVGYGYTF.

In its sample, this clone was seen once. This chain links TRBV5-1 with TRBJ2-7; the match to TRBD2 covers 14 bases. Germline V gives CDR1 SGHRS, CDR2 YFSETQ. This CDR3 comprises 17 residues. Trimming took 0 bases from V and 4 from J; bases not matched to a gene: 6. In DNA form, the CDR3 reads TGCGCCAGCAGCTTGGCGGGACTAGCGGGAGTTTATTACGAGCAGTACTTC. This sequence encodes CASSLAGLAGVYYEQYF.

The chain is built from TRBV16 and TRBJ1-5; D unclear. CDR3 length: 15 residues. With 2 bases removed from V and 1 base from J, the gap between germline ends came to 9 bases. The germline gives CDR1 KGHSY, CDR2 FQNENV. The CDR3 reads CASSQGRASNQPQHF. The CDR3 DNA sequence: TGTGCCAGCAGCCAAGGCCGAGCAAGCAATCAGCCCCAGCATTTT.

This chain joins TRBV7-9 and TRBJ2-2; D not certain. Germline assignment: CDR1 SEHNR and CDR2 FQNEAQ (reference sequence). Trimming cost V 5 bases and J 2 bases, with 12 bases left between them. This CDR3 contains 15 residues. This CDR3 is CASSPPSVNTGELFF. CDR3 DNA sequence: TGTGCCAGCAGCCCGCCCTCGGTTAACACCGGGGAGCTGTTTTTT.

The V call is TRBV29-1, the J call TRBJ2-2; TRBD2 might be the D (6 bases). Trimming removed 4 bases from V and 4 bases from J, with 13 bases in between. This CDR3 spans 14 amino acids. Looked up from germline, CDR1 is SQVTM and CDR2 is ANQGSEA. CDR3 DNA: TGCAGCGTTGTTTTCCAGGGACTCACCGGGGAGCTGTTTTTT. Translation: CSVVFQGLTGELFF.

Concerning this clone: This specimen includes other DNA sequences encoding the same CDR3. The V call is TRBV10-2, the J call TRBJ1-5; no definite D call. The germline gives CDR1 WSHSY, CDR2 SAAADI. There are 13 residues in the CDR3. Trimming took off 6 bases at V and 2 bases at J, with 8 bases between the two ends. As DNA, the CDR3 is TGCGCCAGCAGCGAAACAGGCAATCAGCCCCAGCATTTT. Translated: CASSETGNQPQHF.

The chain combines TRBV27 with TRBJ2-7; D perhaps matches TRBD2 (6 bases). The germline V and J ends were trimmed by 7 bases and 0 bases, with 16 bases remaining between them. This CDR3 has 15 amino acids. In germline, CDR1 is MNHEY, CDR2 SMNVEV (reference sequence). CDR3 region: CASTGRGFSSYEQYF. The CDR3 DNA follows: TGTGCCAGCACGGGTCGGGGGTTTAGCTCCTACGAGCAGTACTTC.

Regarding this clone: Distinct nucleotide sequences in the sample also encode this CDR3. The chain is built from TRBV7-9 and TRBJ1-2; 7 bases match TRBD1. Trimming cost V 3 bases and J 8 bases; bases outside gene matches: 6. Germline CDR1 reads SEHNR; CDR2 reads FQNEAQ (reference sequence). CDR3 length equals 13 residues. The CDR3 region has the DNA TGTGCCAGCAGCTTGGGAGGGGGCAACGGCTACACCTTC. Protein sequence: CASSLGGGNGYTF.

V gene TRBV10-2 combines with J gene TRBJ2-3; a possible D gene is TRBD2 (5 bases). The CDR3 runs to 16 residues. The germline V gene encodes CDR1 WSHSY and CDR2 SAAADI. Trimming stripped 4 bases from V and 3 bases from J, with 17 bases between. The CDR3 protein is CASSGLYQGSTDTQYF. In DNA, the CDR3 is TGCGCCAGCAGTGGACTATATCAAGGGAGTACAGATACGCAGTATTTT.

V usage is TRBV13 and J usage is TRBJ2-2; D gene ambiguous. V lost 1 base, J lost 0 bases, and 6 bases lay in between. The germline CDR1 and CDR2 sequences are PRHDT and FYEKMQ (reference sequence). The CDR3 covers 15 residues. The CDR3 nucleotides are TGTGCCAGCAGCTTAGAGGCGGCGAACACCGGGGAGCTGTTTTTT. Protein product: CASSLEAANTGELFF. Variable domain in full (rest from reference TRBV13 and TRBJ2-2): AAGVIQSPRHLIKEKRETATLKCYPIPRHDTVYWYQQGPGQDPQFLISFYEKMQSDKGSIPDRFSAQQFSDYHSELNMSSLELGDSALYFCASSLEAANTGELFFGEGSRLTVL.

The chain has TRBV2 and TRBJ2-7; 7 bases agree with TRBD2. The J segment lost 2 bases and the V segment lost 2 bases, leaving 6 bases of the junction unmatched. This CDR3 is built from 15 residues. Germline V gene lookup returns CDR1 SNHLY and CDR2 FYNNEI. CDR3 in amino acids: CASSESPGGTYEQYF. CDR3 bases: TGTGCCAGCAGTGAATCCCCGGGGGGAACCTACGAGCAGTACTTC.

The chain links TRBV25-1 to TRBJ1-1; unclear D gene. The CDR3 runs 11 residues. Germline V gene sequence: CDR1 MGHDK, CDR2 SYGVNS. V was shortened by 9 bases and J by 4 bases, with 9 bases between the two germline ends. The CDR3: CASTQFTEAFF. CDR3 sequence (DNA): TGTGCCAGTACACAGTTCACTGAAGCTTTCTTT. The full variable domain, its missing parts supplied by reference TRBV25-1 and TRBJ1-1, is EADIYQTPRYLVIGTGKKITLECSQTMGHDKMYWYQQDPGMELHLIHYSYGVNSTEKGDLSSESTVSRIRTEHFPLTLESARPSHTSQYLCASTQFTEAFFGQGTRLTVV.

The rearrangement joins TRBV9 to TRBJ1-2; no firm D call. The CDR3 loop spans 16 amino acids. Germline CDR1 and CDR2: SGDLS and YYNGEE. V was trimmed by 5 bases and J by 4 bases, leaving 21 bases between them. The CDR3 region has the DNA TGTGCCAGCAGTCCAGCCCGACGACATCCGGCCTATGGCTACACCTTC. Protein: CASSPARRHPAYGYTF.

This CDR3 reads CASSHGQGSYEQYF. CDR3 DNA: TGTGCCAGCAGTCACGGACAGGGGAGCTACGAGCAGTACTTC. The chain links TRBV27 to TRBJ2-7; 9 bases line up with TRBD1. The CDR3 extends over 14 amino acids. The J segment lost 3 bases and the V segment lost 5 bases, leaving 5 bases of the junction unmatched. In germline, CDR1 is MNHEY, CDR2 SMNVEV (reference sequence).

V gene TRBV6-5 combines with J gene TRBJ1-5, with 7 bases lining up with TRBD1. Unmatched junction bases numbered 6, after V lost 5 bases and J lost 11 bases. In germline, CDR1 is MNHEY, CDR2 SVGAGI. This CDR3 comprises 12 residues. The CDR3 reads CASSSNRGSQHF. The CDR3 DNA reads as TGTGCCAGCAGTAGCAACAGGGGATCCCAGCATTTT.